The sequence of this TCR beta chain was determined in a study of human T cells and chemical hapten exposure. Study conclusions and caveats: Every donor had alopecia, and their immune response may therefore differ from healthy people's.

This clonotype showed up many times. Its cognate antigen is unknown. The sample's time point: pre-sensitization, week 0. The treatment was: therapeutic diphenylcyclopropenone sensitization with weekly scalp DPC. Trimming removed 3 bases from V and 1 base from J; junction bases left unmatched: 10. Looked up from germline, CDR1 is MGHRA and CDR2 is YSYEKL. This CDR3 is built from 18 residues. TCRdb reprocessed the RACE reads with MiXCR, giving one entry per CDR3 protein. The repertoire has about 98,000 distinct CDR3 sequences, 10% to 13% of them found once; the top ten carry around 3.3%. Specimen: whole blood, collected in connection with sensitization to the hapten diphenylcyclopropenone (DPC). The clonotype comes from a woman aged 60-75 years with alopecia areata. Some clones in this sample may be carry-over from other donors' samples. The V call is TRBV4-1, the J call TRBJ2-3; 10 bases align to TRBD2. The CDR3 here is CASSHLRLAGPGTDTQYF. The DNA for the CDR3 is TGCGCCAGCAGCCACCTCCGACTAGCGGGTCCCGGCACAGATACGCAGTATTTT.